These T cell receptor beta chains were read from a single sample in a study of T cell therapy after organ transplantation. What these receptors recognize is not known. The protocol was immunoSEQ multiplex PCR, while the TCRdb copy is restricted to in-frame clones and leaves out a portion. The sample carries more than 15,000 clones, approximately 83% recorded once. The specimen comprised CD8+ T cells from blood, sampled after autologous CMV-specific T cell therapy. All receptors derive from a human patient who had received a solid organ transplant and had CMV disease. Some T cells may have originated in the graft donor. The CDR3 runs from the conserved cysteine through the conserved F or W. The D gene is left open where the match is weak. Expanded clones are given a class, and other clones once, few, many or no size at all.

clone size	D gene	V gene	J gene	CDR3 DNA	CDR3 protein
NA	NA	TRBV27	TRBJ1-4	TGTGCCAGCAGTCCTGGATACGGAGGGCGTGAAAAACTGTTTTTT	CASSPGYGGREKLFF
NA	TRBD1	TRBV7-6	TRBJ1-2	TGTGCCAGCAGCTTACGTCCCGAGACAGGGGACTATGGCTACACCTTC	CASSLRPETGDYGYTF
once	TRBD1	TRBV7-8	TRBJ2-1	TGTGCCAGCAGCCTACCCAGGGACAGCCACTACAATGAGCAGTTCTTC	CASSLPRDSHYNEQFF
NA	NA	TRBV27	TRBJ1-5	TGTGCCAGCAGTTTCGGCCCAAGGGATGGTAGCAATCAGCCCCAGCATTTT	CASSFGPRDGSNQPQHF
NA	TRBD1	TRBV4-2	TRBJ1-3	TGTGCCAGCAATCCTCGGGACAGCTCTGGAAACACCATATATTTT	CASNPRDSSGNTIYF
NA	NA	TRBV27	TRBJ1-2	TGTGCCAGCAGTTTAATCCCTCTGGGCTCCGGGTATGGCTACACCTTC	CASSLIPLGSGYGYTF
NA	NA	TRBV7-9	TRBJ2-2	TGTGCCAGCAGTCCACTTCTGGGGGTGTCCCCGAACACCGGGGAGCTGTTTTTT	CASSPLLGVSPNTGELFF
once	NA	TRBV7-6	TRBJ2-5	TGTGCCAGCAGCTTAGGGACAGCGGGAGAGACCCAGTACTTC	CASSLGTAGETQYF
NA	NA	TRBV27	TRBJ2-7	TGTGCCAGCATTCCCGGTGGGGCCCTCCACGAGCAGTACTTC	CASIPGGALHEQYF
NA	NA	TRBV6-1	TRBJ1-1	TGTGCCAGCAGTGAAGAGGTGGGGGCGCACACTGAAGCTTTCTTT	CASSEEVGAHTEAFF
NA	NA	TRBV19	TRBJ2-1	TGTGCCAGTAGTATAGATCCGGAGGGGCCGGTCCACAATGAGCAGTTCTTC	CASSIDPEGPVHNEQFF
NA	TRBD1	TRBV5-1	TRBJ1-6	TGCGCCAGCAGACAGGGGAGTCGTAATTCACCCCTCCACTTT	CASRQGSRNSPLHF
NA	NA	TRBV5-8	TRBJ2-1	TGTGCCAGCACGCCAAGACTAGAGTGGGGGAATGAGCAGTTCTTC	CASTPRLEWGNEQFF
NA	NA	TRBV7-8	TRBJ1-5	TGTGCCAGCAGCTTAGGATCGAGACAATTAATGGGCAATCAGCCCCAGCATTTT	CASSLGSRQLMGNQPQHF
NA	TRBD1	TRBV7-9	TRBJ1-4	TGTGCCAGCAGCTCTACAGGGGGTAATGAAAAACTGTTTTTT	CASSSTGGNEKLFF
once	TRBD1	TRBV9	TRBJ2-7	TGTGCCAGCAGCGTAGAAGGTACAGGGGTCAACGAGCAGTACTTC	CASSVEGTGVNEQYF
NA	NA	TRBV6-5	TRBJ1-2	TGTGCCAGCAGTTACTCGGGGGGAAACTATGGCTACACCTTC	CASSYSGGNYGYTF
NA	TRBD1	TRBV29-1	TRBJ2-1	TGCAGCGCAGGACAGGGGGGTTTTGATGAGCAGTTCTTC	CSAGQGGFDEQFF
NA	TRBD1	TRBV7-9	TRBJ2-5	TGTGCCACCGAGAAGCCGGCAGGGGGACCGGAGACCCAGTACTTC	CATEKPAGGPETQYF
few	TRBD1	TRBV7-2	TRBJ2-2	TGTGCCAGCAGCTTGGAGGACAGGGCTCACACCGGGGAGCTGTTTTTT	CASSLEDRAHTGELFF
NA	TRBD1	TRBV6-5	TRBJ1-2	TGTGCCAGCAGTTTACCAGGGGACAGGGTCGGCTATGGCTACACCTTC	CASSLPGDRVGYGYTF
NA	NA	TRBV7-3	TRBJ1-5	TGTGCCAGCAGCTCTAATCAGCCCCAGCATTTT	CASSSNQPQHF
NA	NA	TRBV6-5	TRBJ2-7	TGTGCCAGCAGTGATCCGAGGAGCTCCTACGAGCAGTACTTC	CASSDPRSSYEQYF
once	NA	TRBV7-2	TRBJ1-2	TGTGCCAGCAGCTTAAATGGACAACTTCTCTATGGCTACACCTTC	CASSLNGQLLYGYTF
NA	TRBD1	TRBV6-5	TRBJ2-1	TGTGCCAGCAGTCATCCTAACAGGGGCAATGAGCAGTTCTTC	CASSHPNRGNEQFF
NA	TRBD1	TRBV7-9	TRBJ2-7	TGTGCCAGCAGCAAGCTCCCCGGGACAGAGCAATACGAGCAGTACTTC	CASSKLPGTEQYEQYF
few	NA	TRBV5-8	TRBJ1-5	TGTGCCAGCAGCAAGGACGGAATTAGCAATCAGCCCCAGCATTTT	CASSKDGISNQPQHF
NA	TRBD1	TRBV7-9	TRBJ2-7	TGTGCCAGCAGCCAGGGACAGGGGGTTGACTACGAGCAGTACTTC	CASSQGQGVDYEQYF
NA	NA	TRBV7-8	TRBJ2-1	TGTGCCAGCAGCTCGAATGGGGCAGGGGCCTACAATGAGCAGTTCTTC	CASSSNGAGAYNEQFF
NA	NA	TRBV7-9	TRBJ1-4	TGTGCCAGCAGCTTAGGTCGGGGGGATGAAAAACTGTTTTTT	CASSLGRGDEKLFF
NA	NA	TRBV7-9	TRBJ1-4	TGTGCCAGCAGCTTAGCGTCTGGGGGCAGGGCTAATGAAAAACTGTTTTTT	CASSLASGGRANEKLFF
NA	TRBD1	TRBV27	TRBJ2-7	TGTGCCAGCAGTTCCAGACAGGGGGCGGTGGACTACGAGCAGTACTTC	CASSSRQGAVDYEQYF
NA	TRBD2	TRBV19	TRBJ2-5	TGTGCCAGTAGGCCGGGACTAGCGGGAGTAGAGACCCAGTACTTC	CASRPGLAGVETQYF
NA	NA	TRBV19	TRBJ1-2	TGTGCCAGTAGTATTGTAGGGGCGAATGGCTACACCTTC	CASSIVGANGYTF
NA	TRBD2	TRBV7-9	TRBJ2-7	TGTGCCAGCAGCTACCGATTAGCGGGAGAGGGGGAGCAGTACTTC	CASSYRLAGEGEQYF
NA	TRBD2	TRBV27	TRBJ2-7	TGTGCCAGCAGCAGCTGGACTAGCGGTTCCTACGAGCAGTACTTC	CASSSWTSGSYEQYF
NA	TRBD2	TRBV6-5	TRBJ2-7	TGTGCCAGCAGGGAGCGGGGTACCTACGAGCAGTACTTC	CASRERGTYEQYF
once	TRBD1	TRBV25-1	TRBJ2-3	TGTGCCAGCAGTGAACCGGGACAGGGGGTATCAGATACGCAGTATTTT	CASSEPGQGVSDTQYF
NA	NA	TRBV10-3	TRBJ1-1	TGTGCCATCAGAGACCTCGACACACCCAACACTGAAGCTTTCTTT	CAIRDLDTPNTEAFF
NA	TRBD2	TRBV19	TRBJ2-5	TGTGCCAGTAGTATTTTAGCGGGAGTTTTGGAGACCCAGTACTTC	CASSILAGVLETQYF
NA	NA	TRBV27	TRBJ2-7	TGTGCCAGCAGTTTAAGGGGCGGGGTCTACGAGCAGTACTTC	CASSLRGGVYEQYF
NA	NA	TRBV2	TRBJ1-1	TGTGCCAGCAGTGAATACACCACTGAAGCTTTCTTT	CASSEYTTEAFF
NA	NA	TRBV2	TRBJ1-1	TGTGCCAGCAGTGAATCTGGCACTGAAGCTTTCTTT	CASSESGTEAFF
NA	NA	TRBV15	TRBJ2-7	TGTGCCACCAGCAGAGACCGAGACAGCACCTACGAGCAGTACTTC	CATSRDRDSTYEQYF
NA	TRBD1	TRBV4-3	TRBJ1-2	TGCGCCAGCAGCCAAGATTTGACCCACAGGGGGGACTATGGCTACACCTTC	CASSQDLTHRGDYGYTF
NA	NA	TRBV25-1	TRBJ1-5	TGTGCCAGCAGTGATCAGGGAGGGGGCAATCAGCCCCAGCATTTT	CASSDQGGGNQPQHF
once	TRBD1	TRBV7-6	TRBJ2-1	TGTGCCAGCAGCTTTTCCAGGGGGTCCACGTACAATGAGCAGTTCTTC	CASSFSRGSTYNEQFF
NA	TRBD1	TRBV25-1	TRBJ2-5	TGTGCCAGCAGTGGGGGGACAGAGTTCTACTTC	CASSGGTEFYF
NA	NA	TRBV25-1	TRBJ2-1	TGTGCCAGCAGTGAATCGCTTGAGCAGTTCTTC	CASSESLEQFF
NA	TRBD1	TRBV12-5	TRBJ2-5	TGTGCTAGTGGTTCGTGGGGGACAGACCCCTCTGCGGCCCAGTACTTC	CASGSWGTDPSAAQYF
NA	NA	TRBV7-6	TRBJ2-7	TGTGCCAGCAGCTTGGACGGGACCCGCGAGCAGTACTTC	CASSLDGTREQYF
once	NA	TRBV14	TRBJ2-7	TGTGCCAGCAGCCAAGCCCCCCCGGGTTTATCTTACGAGCAGTACTTC	CASSQAPPGLSYEQYF
NA	NA	TRBV5-6	TRBJ2-3	TGTGCCAGCAGCTATCCTCATGGGGGTACAGATACGCAGTATTTT	CASSYPHGGTDTQYF
few	NA	TRBV4-3	TRBJ1-1	TGCGCCAGCAGCCAAGGGCATAACCGGGACACTGAAGCTTTCTTT	CASSQGHNRDTEAFF
NA	NA	TRBV5-1	TRBJ2-5	TGCGCCAGCAGCACCCACCCGGGATTTCAAGAGACCCAGTACTTC	CASSTHPGFQETQYF